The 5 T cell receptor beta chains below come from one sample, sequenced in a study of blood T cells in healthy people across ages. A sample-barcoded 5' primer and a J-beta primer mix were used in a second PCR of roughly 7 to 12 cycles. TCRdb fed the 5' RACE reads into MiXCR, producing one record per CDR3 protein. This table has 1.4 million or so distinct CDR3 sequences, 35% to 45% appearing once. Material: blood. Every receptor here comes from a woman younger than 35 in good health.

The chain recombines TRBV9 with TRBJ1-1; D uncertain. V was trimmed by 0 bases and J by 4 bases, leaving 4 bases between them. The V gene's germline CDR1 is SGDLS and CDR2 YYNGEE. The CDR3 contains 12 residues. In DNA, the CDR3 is TGTGCCAGCAGCGTAGAATCCACTGAAGCTTTCTTT. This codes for CASSVESTEAFF.

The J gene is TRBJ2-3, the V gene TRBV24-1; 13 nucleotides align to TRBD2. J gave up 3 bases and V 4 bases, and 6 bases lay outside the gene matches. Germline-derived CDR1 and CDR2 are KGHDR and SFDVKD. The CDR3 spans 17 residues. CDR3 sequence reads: CATSDPLAGGITDTQYF. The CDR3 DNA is TGTGCCACCAGTGACCCACTAGCGGGAGGGATTACAGATACGCAGTATTTT.

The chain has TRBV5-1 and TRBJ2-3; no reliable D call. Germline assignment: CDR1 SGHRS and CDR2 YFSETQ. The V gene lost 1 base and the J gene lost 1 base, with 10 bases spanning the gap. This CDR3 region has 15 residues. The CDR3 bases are TGCGCCAGCAGCTTGTGGGGATATCGCACAGATACGCAGTATTTT. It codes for CASSLWGYRTDTQYF.

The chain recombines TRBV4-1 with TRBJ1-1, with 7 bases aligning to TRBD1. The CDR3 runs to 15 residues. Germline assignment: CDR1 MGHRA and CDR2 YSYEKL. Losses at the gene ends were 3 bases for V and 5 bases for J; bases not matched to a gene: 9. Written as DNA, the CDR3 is TGCGCCAGCAGCCATGTCGACAGGGAGAAAACTGAAGCTTTCTTT. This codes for CASSHVDREKTEAFF.

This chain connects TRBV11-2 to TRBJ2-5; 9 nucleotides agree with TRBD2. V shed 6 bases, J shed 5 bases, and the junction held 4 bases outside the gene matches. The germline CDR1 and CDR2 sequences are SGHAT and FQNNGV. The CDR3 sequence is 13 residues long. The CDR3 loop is CASRQTSGETQYF. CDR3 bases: TGTGCCAGCAGACAAACTAGCGGGGAGACCCAGTACTTC.